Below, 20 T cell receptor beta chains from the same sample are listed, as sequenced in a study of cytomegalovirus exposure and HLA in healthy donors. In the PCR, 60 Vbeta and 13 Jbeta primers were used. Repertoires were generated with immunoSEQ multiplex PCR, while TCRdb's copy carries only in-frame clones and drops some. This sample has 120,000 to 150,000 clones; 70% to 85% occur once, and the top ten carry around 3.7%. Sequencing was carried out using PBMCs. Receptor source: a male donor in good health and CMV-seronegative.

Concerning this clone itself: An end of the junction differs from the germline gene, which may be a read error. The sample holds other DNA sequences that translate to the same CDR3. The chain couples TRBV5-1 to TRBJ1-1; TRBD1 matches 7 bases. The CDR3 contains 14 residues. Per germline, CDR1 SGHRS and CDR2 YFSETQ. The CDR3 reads CASSFEGASTEAFF. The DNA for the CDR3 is TGCGCCAGCAGCTTCGAGGGGGCGAGCACTGAGGCTTTCTTT.

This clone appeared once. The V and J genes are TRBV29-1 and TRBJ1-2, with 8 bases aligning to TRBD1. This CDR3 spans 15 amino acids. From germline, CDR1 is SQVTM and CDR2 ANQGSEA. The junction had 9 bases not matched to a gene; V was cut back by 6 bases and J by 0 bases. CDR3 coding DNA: TGCAGCGTGAAAACCGGGACAGGAGCTAACTATGGCTACACCTTC. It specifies CSVKTGTGANYGYTF.

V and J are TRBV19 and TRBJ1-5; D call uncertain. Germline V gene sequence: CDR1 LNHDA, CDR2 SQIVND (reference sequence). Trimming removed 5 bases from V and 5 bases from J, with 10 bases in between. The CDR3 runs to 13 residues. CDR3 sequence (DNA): TGTGCCAGTAGTCCCGGTTCTGATCAGCCCCAGCATTTT. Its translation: CASSPGSDQPQHF.

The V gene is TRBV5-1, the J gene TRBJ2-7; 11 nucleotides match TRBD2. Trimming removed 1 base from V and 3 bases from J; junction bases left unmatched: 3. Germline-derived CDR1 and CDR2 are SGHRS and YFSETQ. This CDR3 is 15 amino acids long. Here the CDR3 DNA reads TGCGCCAGCAGCTTGACTAGCGGGGGCCTCTACGAGCAGTACTTC. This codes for CASSLTSGGLYEQYF.

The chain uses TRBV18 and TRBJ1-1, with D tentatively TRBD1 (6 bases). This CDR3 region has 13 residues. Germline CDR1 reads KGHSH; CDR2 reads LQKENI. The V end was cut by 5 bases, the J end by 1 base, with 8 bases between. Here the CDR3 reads CASSSGQNTEAFF. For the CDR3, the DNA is TGTGCCAGCTCATCGGGACAGAACACTGAAGCTTTCTTT. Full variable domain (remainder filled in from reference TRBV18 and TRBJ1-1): NAGVMQNPRHLVRRRGQEARLRCSPMKGHSHVYWYRQLPEEGLKFMVYLQKENIIDESGMPKERFSAEFPKEGPSILRIQQVVRGDSAAYFCASSSGQNTEAFFGQGTRLTVV.

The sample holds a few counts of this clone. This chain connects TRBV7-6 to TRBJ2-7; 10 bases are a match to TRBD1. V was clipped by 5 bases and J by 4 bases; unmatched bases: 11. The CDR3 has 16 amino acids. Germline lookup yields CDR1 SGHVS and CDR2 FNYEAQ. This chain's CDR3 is CASSLVHGQGDYEQYF. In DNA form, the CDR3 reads TGTGCCAGCAGCCTAGTCCACGGACAGGGGGATTACGAGCAGTACTTC.

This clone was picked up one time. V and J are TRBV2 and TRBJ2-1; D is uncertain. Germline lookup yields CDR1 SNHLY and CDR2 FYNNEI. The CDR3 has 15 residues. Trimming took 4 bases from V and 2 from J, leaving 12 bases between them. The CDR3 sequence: CASSVILGAYNEQFF. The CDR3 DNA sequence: TGTGCCAGCAGTGTGATCCTAGGCGCCTACAATGAGCAGTTCTTC. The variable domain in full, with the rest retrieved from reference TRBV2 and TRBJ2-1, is EPEVTQTPSHQVTQMGQEVILRCVPISNHLYFYWYRQILGQKVEFLVSFYNNEISEKSEIFDDQFSVERPDGSNFTLKIRSTKLEDSAMYFCASSVILGAYNEQFFGPGTRLTVL.

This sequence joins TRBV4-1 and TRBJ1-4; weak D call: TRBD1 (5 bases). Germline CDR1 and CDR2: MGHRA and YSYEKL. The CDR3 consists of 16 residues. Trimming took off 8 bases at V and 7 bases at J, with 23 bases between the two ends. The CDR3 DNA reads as TGCGCCAGCCTCAAAGCGGCGGGACGGGAAAGTGAAAAACTGTTTTTT. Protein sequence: CASLKAAGRESEKLFF.

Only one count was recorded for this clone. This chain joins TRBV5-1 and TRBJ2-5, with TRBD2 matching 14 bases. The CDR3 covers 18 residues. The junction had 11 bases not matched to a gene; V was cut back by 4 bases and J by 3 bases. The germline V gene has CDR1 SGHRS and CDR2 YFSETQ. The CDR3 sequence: CASSDPGLAGAREETQYF. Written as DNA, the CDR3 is TGCGCCAGCAGCGATCCGGGACTAGCGGGGGCTCGAGAAGAGACCCAGTACTTC.

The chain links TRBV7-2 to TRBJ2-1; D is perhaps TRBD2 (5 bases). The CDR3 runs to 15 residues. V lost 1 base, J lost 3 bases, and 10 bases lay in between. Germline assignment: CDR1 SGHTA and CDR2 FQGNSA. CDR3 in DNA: TGTGCCAGCAGCTTAGAGGCGGGTATCTACAATGAGCAGTTCTTC. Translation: CASSLEAGIYNEQFF.

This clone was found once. The CDR3 loop is CASSLLSGRDYEQYF. CDR3 DNA: TGTGCCAGCAGCCTACTGAGCGGGAGGGACTACGAGCAGTACTTC. The chain uses TRBV5-4 and TRBJ2-7; 10 bases are a match to TRBD2. The CDR3 spans 15 residues. The V gene's germline CDR1 is SGHNT and CDR2 YYREEE (reference sequence). The V segment lost 4 bases and the J segment 3 bases; nucleotides outside the gene matches: 7. Based on the CDR3 plus reference TRBV5-4 and TRBJ2-7, the full variable domain is ETGVTQSPTHLIKTRGQQVTLRCSSQSGHNTVSWYQQALGQGPQFIFQYYREEENGRGNFPPRFSGLQFPNYSSELNVNALELDDSALYLCASSLLSGRDYEQYFGPGTRLTVT.

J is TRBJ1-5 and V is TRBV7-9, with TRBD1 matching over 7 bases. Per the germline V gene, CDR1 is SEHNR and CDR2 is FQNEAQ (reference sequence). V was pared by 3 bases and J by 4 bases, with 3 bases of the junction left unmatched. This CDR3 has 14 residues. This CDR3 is CASSFTGVNQPQHF. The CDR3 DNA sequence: TGTGCCAGCAGCTTCACAGGGGTGAATCAGCCCCAGCATTTT.

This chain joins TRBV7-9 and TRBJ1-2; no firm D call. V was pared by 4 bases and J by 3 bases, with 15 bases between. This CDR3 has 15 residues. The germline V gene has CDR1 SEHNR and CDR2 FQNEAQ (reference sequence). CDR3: CASSSPDTNDYGYTF. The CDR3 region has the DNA TGTGCCAGCAGCTCTCCAGACACAAACGACTATGGCTACACCTTC.

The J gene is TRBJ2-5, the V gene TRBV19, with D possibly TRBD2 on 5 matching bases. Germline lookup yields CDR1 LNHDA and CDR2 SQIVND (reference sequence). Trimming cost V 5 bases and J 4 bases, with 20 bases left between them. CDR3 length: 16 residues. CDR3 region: CASSSPYEGVGETQYF. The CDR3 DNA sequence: TGTGCCAGTAGTTCCCCTTACGAGGGAGTGGGAGAGACCCAGTACTTC.

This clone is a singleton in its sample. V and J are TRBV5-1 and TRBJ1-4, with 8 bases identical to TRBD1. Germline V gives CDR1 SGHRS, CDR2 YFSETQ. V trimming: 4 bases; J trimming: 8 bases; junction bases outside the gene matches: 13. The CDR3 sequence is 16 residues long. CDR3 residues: CASSMSLRGRDEKLFF. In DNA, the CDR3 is TGCGCCAGCAGCATGAGCCTCAGGGGGCGAGACGAAAAACTGTTTTTT.

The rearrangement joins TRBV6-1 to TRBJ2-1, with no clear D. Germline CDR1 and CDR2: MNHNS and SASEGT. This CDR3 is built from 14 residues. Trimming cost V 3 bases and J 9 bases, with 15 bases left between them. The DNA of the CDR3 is TGTGCCAGCAGTGATATAATTGTATCGGGTGAGCAGTTCTTC. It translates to CASSDIIVSGEQFF.

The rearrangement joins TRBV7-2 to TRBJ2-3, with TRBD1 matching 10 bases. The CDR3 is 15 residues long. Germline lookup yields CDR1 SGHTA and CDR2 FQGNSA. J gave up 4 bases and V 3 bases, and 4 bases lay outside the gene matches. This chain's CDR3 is CASSFRDRGPDTQYF. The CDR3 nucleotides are TGTGCCAGCAGCTTCCGGGACAGGGGACCAGATACGCAGTATTTT.

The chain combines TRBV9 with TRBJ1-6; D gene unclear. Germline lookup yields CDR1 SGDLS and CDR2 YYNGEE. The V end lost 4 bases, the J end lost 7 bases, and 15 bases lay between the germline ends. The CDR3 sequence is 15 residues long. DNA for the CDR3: TGTGCCAGCAGCCCCACCAACTCCTTCAATTCACCCCTCCACTTT. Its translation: CASSPTNSFNSPLHF.

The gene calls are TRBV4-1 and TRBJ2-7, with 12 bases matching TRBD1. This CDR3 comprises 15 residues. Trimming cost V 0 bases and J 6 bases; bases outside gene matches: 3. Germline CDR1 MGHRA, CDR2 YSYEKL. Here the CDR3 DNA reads TGCGCCAGCAGCCAAGAAAGGGACAGGGGGCGCGAGCAGTACTTC. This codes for CASSQERDRGREQYF.

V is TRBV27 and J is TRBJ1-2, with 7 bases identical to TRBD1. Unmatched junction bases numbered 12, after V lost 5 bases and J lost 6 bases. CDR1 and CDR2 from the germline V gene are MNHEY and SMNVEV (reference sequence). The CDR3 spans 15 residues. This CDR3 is CASSQTYRGKDGYTF. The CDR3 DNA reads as TGTGCCAGCAGTCAAACATACAGGGGTAAAGATGGCTACACCTTC.